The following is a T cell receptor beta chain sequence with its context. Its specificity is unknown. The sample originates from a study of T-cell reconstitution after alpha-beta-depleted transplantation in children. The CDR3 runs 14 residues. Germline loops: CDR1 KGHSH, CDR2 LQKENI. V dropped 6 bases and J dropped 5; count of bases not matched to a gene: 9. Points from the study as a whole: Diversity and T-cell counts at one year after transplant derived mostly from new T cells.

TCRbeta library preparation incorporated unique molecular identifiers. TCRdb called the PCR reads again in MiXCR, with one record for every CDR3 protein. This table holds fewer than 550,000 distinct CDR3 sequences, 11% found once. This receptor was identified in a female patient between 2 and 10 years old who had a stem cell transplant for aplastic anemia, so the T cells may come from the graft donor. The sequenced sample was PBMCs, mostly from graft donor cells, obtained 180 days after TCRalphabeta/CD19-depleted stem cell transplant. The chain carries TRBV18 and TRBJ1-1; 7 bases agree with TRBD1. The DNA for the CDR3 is TGTGCCAGCTCGCGAACAGGGGACAGTACTGAAGCTTTCTTT. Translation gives CASSRTGDSTEAFF.